Below are 23 T cell receptor beta chains sequenced from a single sample in a study of cytomegalovirus exposure and HLA in healthy donors. The PCR ran on 60 Vbeta and 13 Jbeta primers. Sequencing was performed with immunoSEQ multiplex PCR; in TCRdb, only in-frame clones are kept and a portion is missing. The sample has about 160,000 clones; under 80% are singletons. Sequencing used PBMCs. These TCRs come from a man aged 40-50 years in good health and CMV-seronegative.

The chain couples TRBV9 to TRBJ1-6; tentative D call: TRBD1 (6 bases). The ends were cut back, 0 bases at V and 7 bases at J, with 14 bases in the middle. Germline assignment: CDR1 SGDLS and CDR2 YYNGEE. The CDR3 extends over 16 amino acids. The CDR3 protein is CASSVAQGMANSPLHF. For the CDR3, the DNA is TGTGCCAGCAGCGTAGCGCAGGGGATGGCCAATTCACCCCTCCACTTT.

The chain recombines TRBV5-1 with TRBJ1-6, with a possible D match to TRBD1 (6 bases). V was pared by 5 bases and J by 13 bases, with 19 bases between. In germline, CDR1 is SGHRS, CDR2 YFSETQ. The CDR3 length is 14 residues. The CDR3 loop reads CASRKGGTADPLHF. DNA for the CDR3: TGCGCCAGCAGAAAGGGGGGGACGGCCGACCCCCTCCACTTT. Looking up the rest from reference TRBV5-1 and TRBJ1-6 gives the full variable domain: KAGVTQTPRYLIKTRGQQVTLSCSPISGHRSVSWYQQTPGQGLQFLFEYFSETQRNKGNFPGRFSGRQFSNSRSEMNVSTLELGDSALYLCASRKGGTADPLHFGNGTRLTVT.

This clone was observed a single time. This chain connects TRBV7-2 to TRBJ2-3; 9 bases line up with TRBD2. The V gene's germline CDR1 is SGHTA and CDR2 FQGNSA. V was pared by 5 bases and J by 3 bases, with 9 bases of the junction left unmatched. The CDR3 is 16 residues long. This chain's CDR3 is CASSPGLAGGTDTQYF. The CDR3, as DNA: TGTGCCAGCAGCCCGGGACTAGCAGGAGGGACAGATACGCAGTATTTT.

V and J are TRBV7-8 and TRBJ1-1; possible D gene TRBD1, 5 bases. CDR1 is SGHVS and CDR2 is FQNEAQ in the germline V gene. V lost 5 bases to trimming and J lost 1 base, with 8 bases between them. The CDR3 covers 13 residues. CDR3 residues: CASSPGGNTEAFF. The CDR3 DNA reads as TGTGCCAGCAGCCCGGGGGGGAACACTGAAGCTTTCTTT.

The rearrangement joins TRBV7-9 to TRBJ2-7; 8 bases map to TRBD2. The CDR3 extends over 13 amino acids. The germline V gene encodes CDR1 SEHNR and CDR2 FQNEAQ (reference sequence). The trim removed 5 bases at V and 3 bases at J, leaving 3 bases unmatched. In nucleotides, the CDR3 is TGTGCCAGCAGCCCCGGGGGGGTCTACGAGCAGTACTTC. It is translated as CASSPGGVYEQYF.

This clone turned up a few times. V gene TRBV4-1 combines with J gene TRBJ1-5; a possible D gene is TRBD1 (6 bases). The CDR3 totals 13 residues. Germline assignment: CDR1 MGHRA and CDR2 YSYEKL. Trimming removed 2 bases from V and 5 bases from J, with 7 bases in between. CDR3 DNA sequence: TGCGCCAGCAGCCAACAGGGGTATCAGCCCCAGCATTTT. It codes for CASSQQGYQPQHF.

The rearrangement links TRBV9 to TRBJ2-1; 8 nucleotides line up with TRBD2. The CDR3 loop spans 17 amino acids. CDR1 is SGDLS and CDR2 is YYNGEE in the germline V gene. Germline trimming cut 0 bases from V and 9 bases from J; bases unmatched to any gene: 14. For the CDR3, the DNA is TGTGCCAGCAGCGTAGGGAGCTTGAGCGGGGGTTTCGGTGAGCAGTTCTTC. The encoded protein is CASSVGSLSGGFGEQFF.

The chain carries TRBV4-1 and TRBJ2-5; possible D gene TRBD2, 7 bases. Trimming cost V 4 bases and J 6 bases, with 18 bases left between them. CDR3 length equals 15 residues. Germline V gene data show CDR1 as MGHRA and CDR2 as YSYEKL. Here the CDR3 reads CASSRDGGRPQTQYF. The CDR3 bases are TGCGCCAGCAGCCGCGACGGGGGGCGCCCCCAGACCCAGTACTTC.

This chain links TRBV7-2 with TRBJ2-7; D call uncertain. Looked up from germline, CDR1 is SGHTA and CDR2 is FQGNSA. The V and J ends lost 1 base and 2 bases respectively, with 3 bases between them. The CDR3 has 12 residues. The CDR3 region is CASSLDTYEQYF. The CDR3, as DNA: TGTGCCAGCAGCTTAGACACCTACGAGCAGTACTTC. Complete variable domain (other parts from reference TRBV7-2 and TRBJ2-7): GAGVSQSPSNKVTEKGKDVELRCDPISGHTALYWYRQSLGQGLEFLIYFQGNSAPDKSGLPSDRFSAERTGGSVSTLTIQRTQQEDSAVYLCASSLDTYEQYFGPGTRLTVT.

The rearrangement links TRBV7-8 to TRBJ2-7; D perhaps matches TRBD1 (6 bases). Trimming shortened V by 2 bases and J by 0 bases, and 23 bases separated the two germline ends. Germline CDR1 reads SGHVS; CDR2 reads FQNEAQ. The CDR3 spans 19 residues. The CDR3 DNA is TGTGCCAGCAGCTTATCGGATGGGGGCAGTTATCCAAGCTCCTACGAGCAGTACTTC. Translation: CASSLSDGGSYPSSYEQYF.

This clone appeared a few times. The chain is built from TRBV10-3 and TRBJ2-2; perhaps TRBD1 as D (6 bases). CDR3 length: 13 residues. V was shortened by 10 bases and J by 2 bases, with 11 bases between the two germline ends. Germline V CDR1 and CDR2: ENHRY, SYGVKD. The CDR3 coding sequence is TGTGCCAACTTGGACAGTAACACCGGGGAGCTGTTTTTT. It encodes CANLDSNTGELFF.

The count of this clone is one. The chain links TRBV28 to TRBJ2-3, with 9 nucleotides matching TRBD1. Germline CDR1 reads MDHEN; CDR2 reads SYDVKM. V dropped 5 bases and J dropped 3; count of bases not matched to a gene: 6. The CDR3 is made up of 15 amino acids. The chain's CDR3 is CASSPPGQGTDTQYF. The CDR3 DNA sequence: TGTGCCAGCAGTCCCCCGGGACAGGGAACAGATACGCAGTATTTT.

This clone has just one count. The rearrangement joins TRBV5-1 to TRBJ2-5; D perhaps matches TRBD2 (5 bases). The V gene lost 3 bases and the J gene lost 4 bases, with 19 bases spanning the gap. The CDR3 extends over 16 amino acids. CDR1 is SGHRS and CDR2 is YFSETQ in the germline V gene. CDR3 sequence reads: CASSSFSSYNLETQYF. The CDR3 DNA sequence: TGCGCCAGCAGCTCGTTCTCTAGCTACAATTTAGAGACCCAGTACTTC. Looking up the rest from reference TRBV5-1 and TRBJ2-5 gives the full variable domain: KAGVTQTPRYLIKTRGQQVTLSCSPISGHRSVSWYQQTPGQGLQFLFEYFSETQRNKGNFPGRFSGRQFSNSRSEMNVSTLELGDSALYLCASSSFSSYNLETQYFGPGTRLLVL.

The rearrangement joins TRBV6-6 to TRBJ2-7, with a weak D call TRBD1 (6 bases). The CDR3 runs to 15 residues. Trimming stripped 4 bases from V and 1 base from J, with 14 bases between. Germline V gene lookup returns CDR1 MNHNY and CDR2 SVGAGI (reference sequence). CDR3 in DNA: TGTGCCAGCAGTTCTGGGGGCCTCCATTCCTACGAGCAGTACTTC. Translated: CASSSGGLHSYEQYF.

The chain couples TRBV2 to TRBJ2-2; 11 nucleotides agree with TRBD2. The CDR3 has 18 amino acids. The germline V gene encodes CDR1 SNHLY and CDR2 FYNNEI. J was trimmed by 0 bases and V by 0 bases; bases with no gene match: 3. The CDR3 region is CASSEAGLAGPNTGELFF. The CDR3 coding sequence is TGTGCCAGCAGTGAAGCCGGACTAGCGGGCCCGAACACCGGGGAGCTGTTTTTT.

For the CDR3, the DNA is TGTGCCAGCAGACCCGGACTAGCTCAGTACACAGATACGCAGTATTTT. As protein: CASRPGLAQYTDTQYF. The chain has TRBV25-1 and TRBJ2-3, with TRBD2 matching 8 bases. CDR1 is MGHDK and CDR2 is SYGVNS in the germline V gene. J was trimmed by 2 bases and V by 6 bases; bases with no gene match: 10. The CDR3 loop spans 16 amino acids.

This chain links TRBV5-1 with TRBJ2-7; 7 nucleotides agree with TRBD1. After removal of 7 bases from V and 2 bases from J, the junction contained 6 bases not matched to a gene. The CDR3 loop spans 13 amino acids. Per the germline V gene, CDR1 is SGHRS and CDR2 is YFSETQ. The CDR3 reads CASRDSNTYEQYF. The CDR3 DNA reads as TGCGCCAGCCGGGACAGCAACACCTACGAGCAGTACTTC.

The sample holds a few counts of this clone. The same CDR3 is also encoded by other DNA sequences in this sample. This chain connects TRBV5-1 to TRBJ2-3; possible D gene TRBD2, 6 bases. There are 15 residues in the CDR3. The V gene's germline CDR1 is SGHRS and CDR2 YFSETQ. V shed 1 base and J shed 1 base, with 10 bases lying between them. In nucleotides, the CDR3 is TGCGCCAGCAGCTTGCGGGGGACGGGCACAGATACGCAGTATTTT. This translates into CASSLRGTGTDTQYF.

The V call is TRBV19, the J call TRBJ2-7; 7 positions match TRBD1. The length of the CDR3 is 14 residues. V lost 4 bases to trimming and J lost 5 bases; unmatched junction nucleotides: 8. The germline V gene has CDR1 LNHDA and CDR2 SQIVND (reference sequence). CDR3 nucleotides: TGTGCCAGTAGTACCACAGGGGCCACAAACGAGCAGTACTTC. Its translation: CASSTTGATNEQYF.

The rearrangement uses TRBV6-5 and TRBJ1-3, with D unclear. The CDR3 contains 15 residues. In germline, CDR1 is MNHEY, CDR2 SVGAGI. Trimming took 5 bases from V and 4 from J, leaving 15 bases between them. The CDR3 region has the DNA TGTGCCAGCAGTGGGGAGAGTAGTCCCGGAAACACCATATATTTT. Amino acid sequence: CASSGESSPGNTIYF.

The rearrangement uses TRBV5-1 and TRBJ1-4, with D possibly being TRBD1 (6 bases). This CDR3 comprises 14 residues. Trimming removed 3 bases from V and 5 bases from J, with 11 bases in between. Germline CDR1 SGHRS, CDR2 YFSETQ. The CDR3: CASSSVGQNEKLFF. Written as DNA, the CDR3 is TGCGCCAGCAGCTCAGTGGGACAAAATGAAAAACTGTTTTTT.

The chain recombines TRBV7-2 with TRBJ2-3; 7 nucleotides agree with TRBD1. Unmatched junction bases numbered 14, after V lost 5 bases and J lost 9 bases. Germline-derived CDR1 and CDR2 are SGHTA and FQGNSA. The CDR3 covers 15 residues. The CDR3 DNA sequence: TGTGCCAGCAGCCTTTCGGGACAGCCGGAGAGCACGCAGTATTTT. It yields the protein CASSLSGQPESTQYF.

The gene calls are TRBV5-1 and TRBJ2-7; D perhaps matches TRBD1 (6 bases). CDR3 length equals 14 residues. The germline CDR1 and CDR2 sequences are SGHRS and YFSETQ. With 4 bases removed from V and 3 bases from J, the gap between germline ends came to 14 bases. CDR3 sequence (DNA): TGCGCCAGCAGCACCCAAGGACAGTTCTACGAGCAGTACTTC. Amino acid sequence: CASSTQGQFYEQYF.